This record concerns one TCR beta chain sequence. The antigen is undetermined. This specimen comes from a study of cytomegalovirus exposure and HLA in healthy donors. Study results and limitations: Presence/absence analyses assumed roughly uniform sequencing depth across donors, which may not hold. The study flagged around 150 TCR beta chains as cytomegalovirus-associated. Prediction of most subjects' HLA-A and HLA-B alleles by TCR beta sequences was reportedly accurate.

The germline gives CDR1 SGHTA, CDR2 FQGTGA. There are 14 residues in the CDR3. Trimming removed 5 bases at V and 1 base at J, with 9 bases between. PCR employed 60 Vbeta and 13 Jbeta primers. Generated by immunoSEQ multiplex PCR, the TCRdb table keeps only in-frame clones and is missing some. Of 150,000 or so clones listed, around two thirds are singletons. The sequencing input was PBMCs. The sequence came from a young woman in good health and CMV-seronegative. The genes are TRBV7-3 and TRBJ1-5, with D possibly TRBD1 on 6 matching bases. The CDR3 region has the DNA TGTGCCAGCAGCCCCACAGGGAGCAATCAGCCCCAGCATTTT. This encodes CASSPTGSNQPQHF.